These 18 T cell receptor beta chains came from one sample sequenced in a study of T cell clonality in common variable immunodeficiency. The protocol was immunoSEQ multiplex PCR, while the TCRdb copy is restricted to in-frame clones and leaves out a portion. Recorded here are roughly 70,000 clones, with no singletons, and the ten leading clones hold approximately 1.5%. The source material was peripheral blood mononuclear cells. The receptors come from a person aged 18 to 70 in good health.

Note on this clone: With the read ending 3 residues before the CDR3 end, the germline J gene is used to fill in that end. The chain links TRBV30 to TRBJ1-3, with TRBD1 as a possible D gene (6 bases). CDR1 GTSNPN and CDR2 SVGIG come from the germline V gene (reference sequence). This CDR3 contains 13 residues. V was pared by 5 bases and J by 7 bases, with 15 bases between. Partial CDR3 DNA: TGTGCCTGGCGCCCCTGGGACATGAACACC. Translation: CAWRPWDMNT. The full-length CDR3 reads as CAWRPWDMNTIYF.

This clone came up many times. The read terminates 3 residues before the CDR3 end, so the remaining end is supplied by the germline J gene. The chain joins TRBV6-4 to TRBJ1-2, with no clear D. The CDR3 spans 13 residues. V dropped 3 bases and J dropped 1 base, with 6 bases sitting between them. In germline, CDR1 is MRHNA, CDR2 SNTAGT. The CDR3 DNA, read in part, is TGTGCCAGCAGTGAGGGCATTAACTATGGC. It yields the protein CASSEGINYG. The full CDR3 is CASSEGINYGYTF.

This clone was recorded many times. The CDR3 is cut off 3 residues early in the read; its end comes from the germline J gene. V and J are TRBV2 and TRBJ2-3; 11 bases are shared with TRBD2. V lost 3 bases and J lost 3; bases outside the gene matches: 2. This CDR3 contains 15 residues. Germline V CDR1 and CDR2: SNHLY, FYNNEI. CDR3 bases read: TGTGCCAGCAGTGAGGGACTAGCGGCAACAGATACG. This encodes CASSEGLAATDT. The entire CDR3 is CASSEGLAATDTQYF. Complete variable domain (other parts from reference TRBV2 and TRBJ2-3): EPEVTQTPSHQVTQMGQEVILRCVPISNHLYFYWYRQILGQKVEFLVSFYNNEISEKSEIFDDQFSVERPDGSNFTLKIRSTKLEDSAMYFCASSEGLAATDTQYFGPGTRLTVL.

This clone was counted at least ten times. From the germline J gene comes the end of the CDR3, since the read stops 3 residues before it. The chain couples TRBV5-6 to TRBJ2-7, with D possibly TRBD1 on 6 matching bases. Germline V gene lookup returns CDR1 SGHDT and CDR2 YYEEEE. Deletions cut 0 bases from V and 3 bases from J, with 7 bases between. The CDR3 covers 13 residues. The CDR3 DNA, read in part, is TGTGCCAGCAGCTTGGACAGGGTCTACGAG. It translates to CASSLDRVYE. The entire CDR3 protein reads CASSLDRVYEQYF.

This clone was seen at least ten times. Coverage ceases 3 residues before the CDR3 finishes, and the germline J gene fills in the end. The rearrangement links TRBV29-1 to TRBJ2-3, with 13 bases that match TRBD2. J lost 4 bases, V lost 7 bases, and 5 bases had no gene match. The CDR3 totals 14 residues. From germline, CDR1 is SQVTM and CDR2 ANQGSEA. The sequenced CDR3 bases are TGCAGCGCTGGACTAGCGGGAGCTGCAGATACG. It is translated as CSAGLAGAADT. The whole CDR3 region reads CSAGLAGAADTQYF.

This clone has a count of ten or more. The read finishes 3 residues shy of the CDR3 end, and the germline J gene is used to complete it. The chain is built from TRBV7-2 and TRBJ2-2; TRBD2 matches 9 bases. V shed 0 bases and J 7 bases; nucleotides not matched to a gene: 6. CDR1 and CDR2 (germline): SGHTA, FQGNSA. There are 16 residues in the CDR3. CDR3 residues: CASSLAPSGAGGELFF. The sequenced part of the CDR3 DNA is TGTGCCAGCAGCTTAGCCCCTAGCGGGGCCGGCGGGGAG.

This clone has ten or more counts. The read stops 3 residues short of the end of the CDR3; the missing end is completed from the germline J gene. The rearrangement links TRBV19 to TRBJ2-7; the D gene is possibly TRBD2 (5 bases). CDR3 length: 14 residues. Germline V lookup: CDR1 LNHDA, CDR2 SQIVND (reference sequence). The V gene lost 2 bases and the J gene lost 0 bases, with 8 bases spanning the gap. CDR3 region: CASSIYGDSYEQYF. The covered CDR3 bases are TGTGCCAGTAGTATATACGGGGACTCCTACGAG. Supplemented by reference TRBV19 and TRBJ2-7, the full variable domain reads DGGITQSPKYLFRKEGQNVTLSCEQNLNHDAMYWYRQDPGQGLRLIYYSQIVNDFQKGDIAEGYSVSREKKESFPLTVTSAQKNPTAFYLCASSIYGDSYEQYFGPGTRLTVT.

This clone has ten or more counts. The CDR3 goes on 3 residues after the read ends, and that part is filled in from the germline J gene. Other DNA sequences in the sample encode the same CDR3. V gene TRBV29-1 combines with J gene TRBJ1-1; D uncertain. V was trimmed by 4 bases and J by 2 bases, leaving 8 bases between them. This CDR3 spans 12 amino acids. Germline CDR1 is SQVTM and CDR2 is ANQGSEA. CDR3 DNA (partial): TGCAGCGTTGCACCGGGTAACACTGAA. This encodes CSVAPGNTE. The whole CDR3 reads CSVAPGNTEAFF. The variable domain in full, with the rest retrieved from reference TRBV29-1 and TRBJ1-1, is SAVISQKPSRDICQRGTSLTIQCQVDSQVTMMFWYRQQPGQSLTLIATANQGSEATYESGFVIDKFPISRPNLTFSTLTVSNMSPEDSSIYLCSVAPGNTEAFFGQGTRLTVV.

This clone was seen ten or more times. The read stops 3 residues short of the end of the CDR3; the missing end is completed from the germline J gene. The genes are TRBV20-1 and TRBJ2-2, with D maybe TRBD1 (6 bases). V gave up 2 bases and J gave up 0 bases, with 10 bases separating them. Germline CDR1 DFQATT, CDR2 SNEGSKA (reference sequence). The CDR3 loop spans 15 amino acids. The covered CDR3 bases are TGCAGTGCTAGAAGTGGACAGTCGAACACCGGGGAG. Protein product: CSARSGQSNTGE. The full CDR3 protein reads CSARSGQSNTGELFF.

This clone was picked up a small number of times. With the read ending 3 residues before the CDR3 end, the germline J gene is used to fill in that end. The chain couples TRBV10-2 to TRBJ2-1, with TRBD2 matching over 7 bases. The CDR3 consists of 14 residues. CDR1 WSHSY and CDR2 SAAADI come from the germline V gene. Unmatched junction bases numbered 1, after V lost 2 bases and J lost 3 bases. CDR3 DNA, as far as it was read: TGCGCCAGCAGTGAGGCGGGGGACTACAATGAG. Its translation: CASSEAGDYNE. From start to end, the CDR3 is CASSEAGDYNEQFF.

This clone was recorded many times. This chain's CDR3 is CASSQYGGSYEQYF. The CDR3 bases that were read are TGTGCCAGCAGCCAATACGGCGGCTCCTACGAG. This rearrangement joins TRBV14 to TRBJ2-7; the D is unclear. The read terminates 3 residues before the CDR3 end, so the remaining end is supplied by the germline J gene. V was shortened by 2 bases and J by 0 bases, with 8 bases between the two germline ends. The CDR3 loop spans 14 amino acids. Germline CDR1 SGHDN, CDR2 FVKESK.

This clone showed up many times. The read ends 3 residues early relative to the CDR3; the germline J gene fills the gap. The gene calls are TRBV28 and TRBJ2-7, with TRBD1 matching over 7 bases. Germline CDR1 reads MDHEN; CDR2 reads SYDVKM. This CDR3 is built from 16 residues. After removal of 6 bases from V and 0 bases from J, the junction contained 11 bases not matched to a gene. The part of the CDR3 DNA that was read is TGTGCCAGCAGAAACGGGTACAGGGGCTACTCCTACGAG. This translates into CASRNGYRGYSYE. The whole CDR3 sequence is CASRNGYRGYSYEQYF.

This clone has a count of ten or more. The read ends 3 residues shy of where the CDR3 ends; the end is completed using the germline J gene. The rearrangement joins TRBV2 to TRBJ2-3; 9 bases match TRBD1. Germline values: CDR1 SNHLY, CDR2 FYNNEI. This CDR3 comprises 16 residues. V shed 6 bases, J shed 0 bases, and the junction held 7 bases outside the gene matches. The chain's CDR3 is CASRRDRATSTDTQYF. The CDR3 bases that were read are TGTGCCAGCAGAAGGGACAGGGCAACTAGCACAGATACG. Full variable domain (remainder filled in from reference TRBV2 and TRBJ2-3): EPEVTQTPSHQVTQMGQEVILRCVPISNHLYFYWYRQILGQKVEFLVSFYNNEISEKSEIFDDQFSVERPDGSNFTLKIRSTKLEDSAMYFCASRRDRATSTDTQYFGPGTRLTVL.

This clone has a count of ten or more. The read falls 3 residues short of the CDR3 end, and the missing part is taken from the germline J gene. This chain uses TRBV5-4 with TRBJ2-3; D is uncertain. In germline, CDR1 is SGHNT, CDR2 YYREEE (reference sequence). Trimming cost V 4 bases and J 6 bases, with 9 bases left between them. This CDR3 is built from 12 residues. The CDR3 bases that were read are TGTGCCAGCAGCCGCCCCGCGGATACG. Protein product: CASSRPADT. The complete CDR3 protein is CASSRPADTQYF.

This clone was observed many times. CDR3 sequence reads: CASSFLKRAGLRQETQYF. The covered CDR3 bases are TGTGCCAGCAGCTTCCTCAAAAGGGCGGGGCTCCGCCAAGAGACC. The chain has TRBV7-8 and TRBJ2-5, with D perhaps matching TRBD2 (6 bases). Read sequence stops 3 residues before the CDR3 end, and the germline J gene provides the missing end. Germline loops: CDR1 SGHVS, CDR2 FQNEAQ. The CDR3 totals 18 residues. Trimming left V 3 bases short and J 1 base short, with 21 bases between.

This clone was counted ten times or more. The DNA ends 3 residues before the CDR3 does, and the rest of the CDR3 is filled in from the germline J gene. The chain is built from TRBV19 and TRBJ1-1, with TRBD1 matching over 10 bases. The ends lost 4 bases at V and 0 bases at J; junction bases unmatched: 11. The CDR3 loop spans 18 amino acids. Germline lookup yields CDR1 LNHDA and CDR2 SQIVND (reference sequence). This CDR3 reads CASSKNFGTGALNTEAFF. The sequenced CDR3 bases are TGTGCCAGTAGTAAAAATTTCGGGACAGGGGCCTTGAACACTGAA.

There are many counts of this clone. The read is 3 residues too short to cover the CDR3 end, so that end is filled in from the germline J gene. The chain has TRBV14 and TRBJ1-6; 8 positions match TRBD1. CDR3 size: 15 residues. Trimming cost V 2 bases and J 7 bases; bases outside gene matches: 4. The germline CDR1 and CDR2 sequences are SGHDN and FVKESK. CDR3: CASSQRDRLNSPLHF. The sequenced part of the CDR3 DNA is TGTGCCAGCAGCCAAAGGGACAGGTTAAATTCACCC.

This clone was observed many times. The CDR3 sequence: CASSPGLLGTDTQYF. CDR3 bases read: TGTGCCAGCTCACCAGGCTTATTGGGCACAGATACG. The rearrangement joins TRBV18 to TRBJ2-3; D remains ambiguous. The read ends 3 residues shy of where the CDR3 ends; the end is completed using the germline J gene. V shed 2 bases and J shed 1 base, with 10 bases lying between them. Germline assignment: CDR1 KGHSH and CDR2 LQKENI. CDR3 size: 15 residues.